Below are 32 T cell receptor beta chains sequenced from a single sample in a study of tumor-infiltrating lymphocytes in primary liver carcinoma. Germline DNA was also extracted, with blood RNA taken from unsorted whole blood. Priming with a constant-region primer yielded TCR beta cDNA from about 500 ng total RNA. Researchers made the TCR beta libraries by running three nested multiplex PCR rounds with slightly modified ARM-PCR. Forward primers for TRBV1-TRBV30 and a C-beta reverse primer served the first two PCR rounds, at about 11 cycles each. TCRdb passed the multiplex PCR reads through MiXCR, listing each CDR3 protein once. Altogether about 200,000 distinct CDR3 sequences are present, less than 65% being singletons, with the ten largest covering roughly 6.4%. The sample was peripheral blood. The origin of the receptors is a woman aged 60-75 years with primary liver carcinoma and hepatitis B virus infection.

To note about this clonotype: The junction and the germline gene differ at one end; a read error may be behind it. The CDR3 nucleotides read TGTGCCAGCACCGGCACTAGAAGAGGCGTCCGCTCCTACAATGAGGAGCTCTTC. This translates into CASTGTRRGVRSYNEELF. J is TRBJ2-1 and V is TRBV12-3 or TRBV12-4, with D maybe TRBD2 (5 bases). This CDR3 contains 18 residues.

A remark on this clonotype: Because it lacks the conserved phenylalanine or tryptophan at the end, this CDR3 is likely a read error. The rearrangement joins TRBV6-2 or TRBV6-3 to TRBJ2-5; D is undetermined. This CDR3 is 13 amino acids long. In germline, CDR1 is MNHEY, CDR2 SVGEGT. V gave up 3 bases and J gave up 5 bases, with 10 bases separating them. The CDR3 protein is CASSYVGWETQYY. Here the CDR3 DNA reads TGTGCCAGCAGTTATGTGGGCTGGGAGACCCAGTACTAC.

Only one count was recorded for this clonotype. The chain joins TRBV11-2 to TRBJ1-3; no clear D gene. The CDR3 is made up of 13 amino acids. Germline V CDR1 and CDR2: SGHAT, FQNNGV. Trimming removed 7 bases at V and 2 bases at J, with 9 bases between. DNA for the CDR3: TGTGCCAGCACAATGAACCCTGGAAACACCATATATTTT. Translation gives CASTMNPGNTIYF.

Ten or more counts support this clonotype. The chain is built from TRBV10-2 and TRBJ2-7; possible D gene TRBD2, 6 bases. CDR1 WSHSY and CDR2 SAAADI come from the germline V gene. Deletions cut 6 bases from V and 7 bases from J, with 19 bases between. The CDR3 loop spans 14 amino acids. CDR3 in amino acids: CASRAGGSTGEQYF. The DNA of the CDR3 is TGCGCCAGCAGGGCCGGAGGGAGCACGGGTGAGCAGTACTTC.

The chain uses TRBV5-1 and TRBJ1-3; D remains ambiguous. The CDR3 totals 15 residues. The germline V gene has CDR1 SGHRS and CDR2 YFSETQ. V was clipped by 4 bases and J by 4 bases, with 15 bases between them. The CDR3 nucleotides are TGCGCCAGCAGCCCCTTCTCCGGGTTGGGAAACACCATATATTTT. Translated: CASSPFSGLGNTIYF.

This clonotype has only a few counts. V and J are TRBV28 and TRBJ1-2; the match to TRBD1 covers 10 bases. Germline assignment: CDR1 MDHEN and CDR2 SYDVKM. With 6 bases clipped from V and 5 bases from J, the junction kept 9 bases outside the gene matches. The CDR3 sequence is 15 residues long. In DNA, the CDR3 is TGTGCCAGCAGCGCCCCCGGGACAGGGGAATATGGCTACACCTTC. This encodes CASSAPGTGEYGYTF.

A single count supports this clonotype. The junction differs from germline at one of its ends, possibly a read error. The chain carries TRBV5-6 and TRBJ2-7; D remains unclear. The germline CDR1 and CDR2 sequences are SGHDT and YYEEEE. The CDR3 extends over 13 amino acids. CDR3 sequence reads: CASSQASSYAQYF. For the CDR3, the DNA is TGTGCCAGCTCCCAAGCGAGCTCCTACGCGCAGTACTTC.

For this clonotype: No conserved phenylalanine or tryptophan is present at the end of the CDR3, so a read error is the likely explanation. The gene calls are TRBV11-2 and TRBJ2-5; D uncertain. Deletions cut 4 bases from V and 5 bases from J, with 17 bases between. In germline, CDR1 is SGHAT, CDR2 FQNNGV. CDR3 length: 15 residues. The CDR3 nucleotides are TGTGCCAGCAGCTCAGTCCCTAGGACCGGGGAGACCCAGTACATC. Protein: CASSSVPRTGETQYI.

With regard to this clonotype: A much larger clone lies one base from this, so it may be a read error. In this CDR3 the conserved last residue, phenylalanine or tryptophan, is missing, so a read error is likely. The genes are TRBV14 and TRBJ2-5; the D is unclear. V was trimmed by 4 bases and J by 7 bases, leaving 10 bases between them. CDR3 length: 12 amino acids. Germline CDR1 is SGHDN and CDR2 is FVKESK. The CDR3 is CASSPDLGTQYL. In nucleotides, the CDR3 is TGTGCCAGCAGCCCAGACTTGGGGACCCAGTACCTC.

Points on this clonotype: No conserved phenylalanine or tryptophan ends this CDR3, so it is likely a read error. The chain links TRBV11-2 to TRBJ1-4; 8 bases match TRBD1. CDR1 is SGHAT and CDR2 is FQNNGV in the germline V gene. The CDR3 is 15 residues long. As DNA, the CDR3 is TGTGCCAACAGCCACACGACAGGGGCTAATGAAAAACTGTTTTAT. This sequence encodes CANSHTTGANEKLFY.

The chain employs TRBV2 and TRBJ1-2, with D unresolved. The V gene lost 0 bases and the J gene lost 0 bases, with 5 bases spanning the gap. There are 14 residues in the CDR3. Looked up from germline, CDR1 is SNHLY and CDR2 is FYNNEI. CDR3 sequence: CASSEAIANYGYTF. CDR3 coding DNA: TGTGCCAGCAGTGAAGCGATAGCTAACTATGGCTACACCTTC.

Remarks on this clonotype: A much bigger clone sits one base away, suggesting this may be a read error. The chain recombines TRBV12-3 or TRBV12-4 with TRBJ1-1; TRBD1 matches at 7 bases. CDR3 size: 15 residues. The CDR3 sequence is CASSLTGIFDTEALF. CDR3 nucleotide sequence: TGTGCCAGCAGCCTGACAGGGATTTTTGACACTGAAGCTCTCTTT.

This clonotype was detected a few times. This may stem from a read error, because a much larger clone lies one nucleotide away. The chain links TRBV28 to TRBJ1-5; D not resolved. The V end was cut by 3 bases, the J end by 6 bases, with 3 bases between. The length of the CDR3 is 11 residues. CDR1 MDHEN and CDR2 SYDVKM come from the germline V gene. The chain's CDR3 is CASSFGQPQHF. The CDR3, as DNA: TGTGCCAGCAGTTTCGGTCAGCCCCAGCATTTT.

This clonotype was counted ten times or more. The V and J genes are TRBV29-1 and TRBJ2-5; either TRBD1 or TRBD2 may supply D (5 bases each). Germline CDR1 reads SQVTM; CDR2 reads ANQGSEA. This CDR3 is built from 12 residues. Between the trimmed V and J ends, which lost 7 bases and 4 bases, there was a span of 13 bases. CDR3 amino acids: CSAPGLLETQYF. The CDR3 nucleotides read TGCAGCGCCCCGGGGCTCCTAGAGACCCAGTACTTC.

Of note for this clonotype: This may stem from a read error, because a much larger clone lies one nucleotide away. CDR3 DNA sequence: TGCGCCAGCAGCTTGGGACGAAGGACATTTGGCTATGGCTACACCTTC. It is translated as CASSLGRRTFGYGYTF. This chain connects TRBV5-1 to TRBJ1-2; TRBD1 is a possible D gene (5 bases). This CDR3 has 16 residues. CDR1 is SGHRS, CDR2 YFSETQ, per germline. The V end was cut by 0 bases, the J end by 4 bases, with 16 bases between. The variable domain in full, completed from reference TRBV5-1 and TRBJ1-2, reads KAGVTQTPRYLIKTRGQQVTLSCSPISGHRSVSWYQQTPGQGLQFLFEYFSETQRNKGNFPGRFSGRQFSNSRSEMNVSTLELGDSALYLCASSLGRRTFGYGYTFGSGTRLTVV.

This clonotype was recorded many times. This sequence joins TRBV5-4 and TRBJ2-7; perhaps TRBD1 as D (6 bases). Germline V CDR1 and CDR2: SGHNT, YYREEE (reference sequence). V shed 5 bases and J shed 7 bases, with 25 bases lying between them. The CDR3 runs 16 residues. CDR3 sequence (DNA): TGTGCCAGCAGGGACAGTGGCGTACCCGGAGGACGGGAGCAGTACTTC. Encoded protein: CASRDSGVPGGREQYF.

CDR3 amino acids: CASRVRGRNSPLHF. CDR3 DNA: TGTGCCAGCAGGGTCAGGGGTCGGAATTCACCCCTCCACTTT. The chain links TRBV6-1 to TRBJ1-6; the D gene is possibly TRBD1 (6 bases). V dropped 6 bases and J dropped 7 bases, with 13 bases sitting between them. Germline V CDR1 and CDR2: MNHNS, SASEGT. This CDR3 spans 14 amino acids.

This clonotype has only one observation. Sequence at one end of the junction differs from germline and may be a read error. The CDR3 sequence is CASSYSGNQHQHF. The CDR3 coding sequence is TGTGCCAGCAGTTACTCAGGCAATCAGCACCAGCATTTT. The chain links TRBV6-5 to TRBJ1-5; D is unclear. The CDR3 has 13 residues. CDR1 is MNHEY and CDR2 is SVGAGI in the germline V gene.

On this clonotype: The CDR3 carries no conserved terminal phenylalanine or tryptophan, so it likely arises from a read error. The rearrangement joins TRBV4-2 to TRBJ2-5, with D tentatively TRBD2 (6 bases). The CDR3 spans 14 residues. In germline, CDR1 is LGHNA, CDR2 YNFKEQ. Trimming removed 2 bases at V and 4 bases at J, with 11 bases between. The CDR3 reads CASSQPGGRETQYL. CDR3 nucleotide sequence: TGTGCCAGCAGCCAACCCGGAGGGAGAGAGACCCAGTACTTG.

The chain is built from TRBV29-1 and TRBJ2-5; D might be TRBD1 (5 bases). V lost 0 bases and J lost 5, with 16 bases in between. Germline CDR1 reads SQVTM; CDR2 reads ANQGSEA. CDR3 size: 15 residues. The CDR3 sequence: CSVEDQVGLEETQYF. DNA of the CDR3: TGCAGCGTTGAAGATCAGGTGGGGCTGGAGGAGACCCAGTACTTC.

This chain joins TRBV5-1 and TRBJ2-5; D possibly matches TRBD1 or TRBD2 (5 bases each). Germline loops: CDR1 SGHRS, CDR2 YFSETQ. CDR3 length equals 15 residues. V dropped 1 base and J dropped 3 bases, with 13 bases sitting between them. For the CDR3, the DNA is TGCGCCAGCAGCTTGTCGGGGCCTGGAGAAGAGACCCAGTACTTC. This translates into CASSLSGPGEETQYF.

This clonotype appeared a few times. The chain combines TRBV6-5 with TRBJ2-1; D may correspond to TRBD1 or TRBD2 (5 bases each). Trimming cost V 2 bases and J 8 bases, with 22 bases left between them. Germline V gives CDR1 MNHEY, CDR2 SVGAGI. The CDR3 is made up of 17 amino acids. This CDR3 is CASSYHPPGPPRDEQFF. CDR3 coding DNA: TGTGCCAGCAGTTACCACCCCCCGGGGCCCCCCAGGGATGAGCAGTTCTTC.

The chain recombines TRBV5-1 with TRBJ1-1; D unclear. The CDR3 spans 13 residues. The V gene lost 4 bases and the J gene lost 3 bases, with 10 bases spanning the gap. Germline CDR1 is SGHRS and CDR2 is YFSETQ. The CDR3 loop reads CASSRSGYTEAFF. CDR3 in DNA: TGCGCCAGCAGCCGTTCGGGCTACACTGAAGCTTTCTTT.

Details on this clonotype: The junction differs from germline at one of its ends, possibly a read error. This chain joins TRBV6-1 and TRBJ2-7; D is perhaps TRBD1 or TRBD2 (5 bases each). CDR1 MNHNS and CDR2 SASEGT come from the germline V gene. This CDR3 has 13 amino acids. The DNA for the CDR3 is TGTACCAGTGGGGGTCTAGGAGGCTACGAGCAGTACTTC. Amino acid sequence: CTSGGLGGYEQYF.

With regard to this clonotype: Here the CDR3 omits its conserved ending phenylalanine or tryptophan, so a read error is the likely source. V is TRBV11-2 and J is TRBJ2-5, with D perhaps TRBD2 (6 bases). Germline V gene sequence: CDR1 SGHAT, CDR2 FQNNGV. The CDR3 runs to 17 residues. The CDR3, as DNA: TGTGTCAGCAGCTTAGATTTTCGGAGGGAGGCCCAAAGAACCCAGTACTTA. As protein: CVSSLDFRREAQRTQYL.

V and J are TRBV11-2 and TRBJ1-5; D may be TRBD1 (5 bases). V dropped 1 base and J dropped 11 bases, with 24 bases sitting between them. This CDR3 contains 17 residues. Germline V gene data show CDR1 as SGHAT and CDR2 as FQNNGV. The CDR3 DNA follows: TGTGCCAGCAGCTTAGTTGGGGGGACCGCCAGCTCTTCCGCCCAGCATTTT. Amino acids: CASSLVGGTASSSAQHF. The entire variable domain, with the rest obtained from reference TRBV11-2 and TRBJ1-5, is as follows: EAGVAQSPRYKIIEKRQSVAFWCNPISGHATLYWYQQILGQGPKLLIQFQNNGVVDDSQLPKDRFSAERLKGVDSTLKIQPAKLEDSAVYLCASSLVGGTASSSAQHFGDGTRLSIL.

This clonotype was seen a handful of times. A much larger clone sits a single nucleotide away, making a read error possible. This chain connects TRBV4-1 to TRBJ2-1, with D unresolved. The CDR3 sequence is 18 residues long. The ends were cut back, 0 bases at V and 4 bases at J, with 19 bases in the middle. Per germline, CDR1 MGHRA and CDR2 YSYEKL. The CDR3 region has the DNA TGCGCCAGCAGCCAAGATATTCGTCGGATTATGATGTACAATGAGCAGTTCTTC. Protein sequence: CASSQDIRRIMMYNEQFF.

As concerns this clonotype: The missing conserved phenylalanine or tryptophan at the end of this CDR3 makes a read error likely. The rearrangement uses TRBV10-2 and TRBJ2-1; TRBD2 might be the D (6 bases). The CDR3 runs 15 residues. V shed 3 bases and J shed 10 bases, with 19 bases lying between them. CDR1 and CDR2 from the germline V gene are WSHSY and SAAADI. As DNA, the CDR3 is TGCGCCAGCAGTGACGTTCGAGGAGGGCCCAACGAGCAGTTCCTC. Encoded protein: CASSDVRGGPNEQFL.

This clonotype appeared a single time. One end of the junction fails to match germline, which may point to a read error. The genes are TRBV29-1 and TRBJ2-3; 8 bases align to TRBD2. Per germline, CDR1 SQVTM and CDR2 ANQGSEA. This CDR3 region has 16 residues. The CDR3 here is CSFEGPAGASTDAQYF. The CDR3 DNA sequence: TGCAGCTTTGAAGGGCCAGCGGGGGCTAGCACAGATGCGCAGTATTTT.

The CDR3 protein is CAPLRRRNQPQHF. The CDR3 coding sequence is TGTGCCCCGCTTCGGAGGAGAAATCAGCCCCAGCATTTT. The chain employs TRBV19 and TRBJ1-5; D is unresolved. Trimming stripped 11 bases from V and 4 bases from J, with 15 bases between. The CDR3 contains 13 residues. Germline V gene data show CDR1 as LNHDA and CDR2 as SQIVND (reference sequence).

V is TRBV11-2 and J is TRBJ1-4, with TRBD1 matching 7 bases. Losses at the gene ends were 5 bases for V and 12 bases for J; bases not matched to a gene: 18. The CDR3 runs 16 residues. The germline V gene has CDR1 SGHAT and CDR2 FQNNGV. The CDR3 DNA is TGTGCCAGCAGCGCAAACAGGGGCTCAACTAAGGAACAACTGTTTTTT. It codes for CASSANRGSTKEQLFF.

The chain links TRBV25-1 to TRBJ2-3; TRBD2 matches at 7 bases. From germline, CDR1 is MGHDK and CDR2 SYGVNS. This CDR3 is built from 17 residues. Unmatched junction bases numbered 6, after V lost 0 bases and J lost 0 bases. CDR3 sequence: CASSEYGSSGSTDTQYF. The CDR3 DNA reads TGTGCCAGCAGTGAATACGGGTCTAGCGGTAGCACAGATACGCAGTATTTT.